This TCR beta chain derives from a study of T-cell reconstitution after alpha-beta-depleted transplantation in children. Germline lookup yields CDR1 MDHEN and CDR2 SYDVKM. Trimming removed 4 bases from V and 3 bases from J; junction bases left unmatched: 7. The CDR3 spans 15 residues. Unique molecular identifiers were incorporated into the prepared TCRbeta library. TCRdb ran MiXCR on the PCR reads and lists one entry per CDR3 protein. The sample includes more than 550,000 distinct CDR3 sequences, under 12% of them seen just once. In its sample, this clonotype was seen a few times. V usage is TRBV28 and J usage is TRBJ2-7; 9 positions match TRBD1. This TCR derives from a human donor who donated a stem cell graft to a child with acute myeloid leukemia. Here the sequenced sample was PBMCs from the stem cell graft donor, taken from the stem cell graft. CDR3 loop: CASSSGQGKRYEQYF. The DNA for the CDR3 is TGTGCCAGCAGTTCCGGACAGGGGAAACGCTACGAGCAGTACTTC.